Listed below are T cell receptor beta chains from one sample, sequenced in a study of Ad26.COV2.S vaccination and SARS-CoV-2 variants. The data were produced by immunoSEQ multiplex PCR, yet TCRdb's version contains in-frame clones alone and is incomplete. The table lists about 320,000 clones, 70% to 90% of them singletons. The sample in question was peripheral blood, obtained in a trial of Ad26.COV2.S vaccine versus placebo. The receptors were sampled from a person between 18 and 65 years old who received the Ad26.COV2.S COVID-19 vaccine or a placebo. CDR3s include the opening cysteine and the closing phenylalanine or tryptophan. The D gene is left open where the match is weak. Only some rows state a clone size, as once, few, many or a class for expanded clones.

clone_size: -; j_call: TRBJ1-6; d_call: -; v_call: TRBV15; cdr3_nt: TGTGCCACCAGCAGAGATTGGGCTGGGAATTCACCCCTCCACTTT; cdr3_aa: CATSRDWAGNSPLHF
clone_size: -; j_call: TRBJ2-3; d_call: -; v_call: TRBV10-2; cdr3_nt: TGCGCCACCAGAGACGGCTATTCAGATACGCAGTATTTT; cdr3_aa: CATRDGYSDTQYF
clone_size: -; j_call: TRBJ1-6; d_call: TRBD1; v_call: TRBV6-5; cdr3_nt: TGTGCCAGCAGTCCCATAGTGGACAGGGGGTCACCCCTCCACTTT; cdr3_aa: CASSPIVDRGSPLHF
clone_size: -; j_call: TRBJ1-1; d_call: -; v_call: TRBV3-1/TRBV3-2; cdr3_nt: TGTGCCAGCAGCTATACTGGGCGGTACACTGAAGCTTTCTTT; cdr3_aa: CASSYTGRYTEAFF
clone_size: -; j_call: TRBJ2-7; d_call: -; v_call: TRBV28; cdr3_nt: TGTGCCAGCAGCTCGAATAGGGTTCCGGGGTTAACCTACGAGCAGTACTTC; cdr3_aa: CASSSNRVPGLTYEQYF
clone_size: -; j_call: TRBJ2-7; d_call: TRBD1; v_call: TRBV5-6; cdr3_nt: TGTGCCAGCAGCCGGACAGGGAACTTGGGGGAGCAGTACTTC; cdr3_aa: CASSRTGNLGEQYF
clone_size: few; j_call: TRBJ2-7; d_call: -; v_call: TRBV9; cdr3_nt: TGTGCCAGCAGCGTAGGGCGTGGGGAGCTCTACGAGCAGTACTTC; cdr3_aa: CASSVGRGELYEQYF
clone_size: -; j_call: TRBJ1-1; d_call: -; v_call: TRBV27; cdr3_nt: TGTGCCAGCAGTTTGGGCGGTTTGAACACTGAAGCTTTCTTT; cdr3_aa: CASSLGGLNTEAFF
clone_size: -; j_call: TRBJ1-6; d_call: -; v_call: TRBV6-1; cdr3_nt: TGTGCCAGCAGTGAAGTACCTACCGGAACACTTCTGTCACCCCTCCACTTT; cdr3_aa: CASSEVPTGTLLSPLHF
clone_size: -; j_call: TRBJ2-7; d_call: -; v_call: TRBV18; cdr3_nt: TGTGCCAGCTCACCAACAAGGGACTACGAGCAGTACTTC; cdr3_aa: CASSPTRDYEQYF
clone_size: -; j_call: TRBJ2-1; d_call: TRBD1; v_call: TRBV29-1; cdr3_nt: TGCAGCGTTGAAAGGGGACAGGGTGTTTACAATGAGCAGTTCTTC; cdr3_aa: CSVERGQGVYNEQFF
clone_size: once; j_call: TRBJ2-1; d_call: TRBD1; v_call: TRBV19; cdr3_nt: TGTGCCAGTAGTCAGCCGGGACAGGGCATCTACAATGAGCAGTTCTTC; cdr3_aa: CASSQPGQGIYNEQFF
clone_size: -; j_call: TRBJ1-2; d_call: -; v_call: TRBV28; cdr3_nt: TGTGCCAGCAGTTACAGGGCCTATGGCTACACCTTC; cdr3_aa: CASSYRAYGYTF
clone_size: once; j_call: TRBJ1-3; d_call: TRBD1; v_call: TRBV7-8; cdr3_nt: TGTGCCAGCAGCCCAGGACAGGCTTATAGAAACACCATATATTTT; cdr3_aa: CASSPGQAYRNTIYF
clone_size: -; j_call: TRBJ1-6; d_call: TRBD1; v_call: TRBV7-9; cdr3_nt: TGTGCCAGCAGCTTGGGACCGGGACAGGGGAGTTCACCCCTCCACTTT; cdr3_aa: CASSLGPGQGSSPLHF
clone_size: -; j_call: TRBJ1-5; d_call: -; v_call: TRBV11-2; cdr3_nt: TGTGCCAGCAGCTTAGGTACGCAGAGCAATCAGCCCCAGCATTTT; cdr3_aa: CASSLGTQSNQPQHF
clone_size: -; j_call: TRBJ2-5; d_call: -; v_call: TRBV9; cdr3_nt: TGTGCCAGCAGCCCCCGCACTGGGGGCGAGACCCAGTACTTC; cdr3_aa: CASSPRTGGETQYF
clone_size: few; j_call: TRBJ1-5; d_call: TRBD1; v_call: TRBV9; cdr3_nt: TGTGCCAGCAGCGTGGCTGGGACAGGGGATCAGCCCCAGCATTTT; cdr3_aa: CASSVAGTGDQPQHF